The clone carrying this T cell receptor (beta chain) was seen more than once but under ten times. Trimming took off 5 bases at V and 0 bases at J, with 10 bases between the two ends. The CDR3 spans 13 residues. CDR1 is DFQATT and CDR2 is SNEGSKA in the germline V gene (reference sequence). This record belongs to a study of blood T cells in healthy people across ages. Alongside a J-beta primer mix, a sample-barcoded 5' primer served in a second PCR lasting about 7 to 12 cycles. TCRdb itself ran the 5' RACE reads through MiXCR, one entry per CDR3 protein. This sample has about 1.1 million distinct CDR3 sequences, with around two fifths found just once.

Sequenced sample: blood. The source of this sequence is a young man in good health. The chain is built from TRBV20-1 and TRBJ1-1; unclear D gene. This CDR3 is CSAPGRLNTEAFF. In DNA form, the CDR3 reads TGCAGTGCTCCTGGACGGTTGAACACTGAAGCTTTCTTT.